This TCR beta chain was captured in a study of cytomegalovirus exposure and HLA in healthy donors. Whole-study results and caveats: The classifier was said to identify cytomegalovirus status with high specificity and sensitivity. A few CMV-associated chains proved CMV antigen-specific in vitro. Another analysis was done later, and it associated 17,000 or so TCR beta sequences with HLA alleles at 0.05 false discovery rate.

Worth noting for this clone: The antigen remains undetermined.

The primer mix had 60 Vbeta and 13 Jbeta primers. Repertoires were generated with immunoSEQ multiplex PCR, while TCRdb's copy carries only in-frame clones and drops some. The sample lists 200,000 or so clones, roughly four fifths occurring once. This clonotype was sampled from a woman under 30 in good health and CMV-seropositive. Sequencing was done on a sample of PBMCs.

CDR3 loop: CASSPHTSTEYGYTF. The CDR3 region has the DNA TGTGCCAGCAGCCCCCACACCTCCACAGAGTATGGCTACACCTTC. The chain uses TRBV7-2 and TRBJ1-2, with D unclear. V lost 5 bases to trimming and J lost 5 bases, with 18 bases between them. CDR3 size: 15 residues. Per germline, CDR1 SGHTA and CDR2 FQGNSA.